This TCR beta chain is from a study of blood T cells in healthy people across ages. Study-level information: Through template switching, about one barcoded beta molecule was captured per two T cells, as measured in model experiments.

V was shortened by 6 bases and J by 6 bases, with 18 bases between the two germline ends. The length of the CDR3 is 15 residues. The germline gives CDR1 MNHEY, CDR2 SVGEGT. The donors, all healthy, were Caucasians living in Russia, aged about 6 to 100. Alongside a J-beta primer mix, a sample-barcoded 5' primer served in a second PCR lasting 7 to 11 cycles. TCRdb analysed the 5' RACE reads with MiXCR anew, one entry per CDR3 protein. The sample has 1.5 million to 2 million distinct CDR3 sequences; about 39% are singletons. Whole-study findings and limits: Diversity was estimated from one million T cells, and these estimates were considered underestimates. Older individuals had lower TCR beta diversity per million T cells (the decline was roughly linear).

This clonotype has a handful of counts. What it binds is not known. The chain joins TRBV6-2 or TRBV6-3 to TRBJ2-1; tentative D call: TRBD2 (6 bases). The receptor was derived from a human donor in good health. Sample: blood. CDR3 in DNA: TGTGCCAGCAGCCTGGGGGGAGGAGGCTTCAATGAGCAGTTCTTC. Encoded protein: CASSLGGGGFNEQFF.